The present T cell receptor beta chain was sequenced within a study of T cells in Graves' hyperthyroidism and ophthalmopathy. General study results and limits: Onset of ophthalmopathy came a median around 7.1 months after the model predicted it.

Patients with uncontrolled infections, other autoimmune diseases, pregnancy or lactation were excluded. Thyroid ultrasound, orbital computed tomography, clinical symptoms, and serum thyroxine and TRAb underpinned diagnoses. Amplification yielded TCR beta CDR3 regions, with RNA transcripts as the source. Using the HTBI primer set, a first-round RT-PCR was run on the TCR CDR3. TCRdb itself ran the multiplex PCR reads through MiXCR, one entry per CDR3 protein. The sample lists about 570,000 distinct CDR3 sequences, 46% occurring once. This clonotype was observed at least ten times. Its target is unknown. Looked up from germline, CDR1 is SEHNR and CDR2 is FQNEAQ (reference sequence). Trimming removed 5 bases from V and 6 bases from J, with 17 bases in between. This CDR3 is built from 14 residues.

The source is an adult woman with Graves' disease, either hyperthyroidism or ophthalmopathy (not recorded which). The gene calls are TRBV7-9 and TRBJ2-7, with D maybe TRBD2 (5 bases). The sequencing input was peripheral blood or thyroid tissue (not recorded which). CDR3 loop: CASSPARTPPEQYF. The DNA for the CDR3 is TGTGCCAGCAGCCCCGCCAGGACTCCGCCCGAGCAGTACTTC.